The 5 T cell receptor beta chains below come from one sample, sequenced in a study of shared clonotypes between healthy human individuals. Repertoires were generated with immunoSEQ multiplex PCR, while TCRdb's copy carries only in-frame clones and drops some. The sample has around 1.5 million clones, roughly 98% seen once. The sequenced sample was naive CD4+ T cells sorted from blood. Stated subset: CD45RA+ positively selected. The receptors were sampled from a man aged 25-45 years in good health.

The genes are TRBV27 and TRBJ1-5; perhaps TRBD1 as D (6 bases). Germline CDR1 and CDR2: MNHEY and SMNVEV (reference sequence). The V end lost 2 bases, the J end lost 7 bases, and 15 bases lay between the germline ends. This CDR3 has 15 amino acids. The CDR3 nucleotides read TGTGCCAGCAGTTTAAGATTCTCCGACAGGCAGCCCCAGCATTTT. Its translation is CASSLRFSDRQPQHF.

This chain uses TRBV28 with TRBJ2-1; TRBD2 aligns across 14 bases. V trimming: 8 bases; J trimming: 0 bases; junction bases outside the gene matches: 24. This CDR3 region has 23 residues. Germline-derived CDR1 and CDR2 are MDHEN and SYDVKM. Here the CDR3 reads CASGIRLGKRLAGGLSSYNEQFF. CDR3 in DNA: TGTGCCAGCGGAATTCGCTTGGGGAAACGACTAGCGGGAGGGTTGAGCTCCTACAATGAGCAGTTCTTC.

V is TRBV28 and J is TRBJ1-5, with D unresolved. The CDR3 runs 10 residues. V shed 5 bases and J shed 12 bases, with 8 bases lying between them. CDR1 and CDR2 from the germline V gene are MDHEN and SYDVKM. The CDR3 sequence is CASSLRDQHF. CDR3 coding DNA: TGTGCCAGCAGTCTTAGGGACCAGCATTTT.

The gene calls are TRBV2 and TRBJ1-1, with D possibly TRBD1 on 5 matching bases. CDR1 and CDR2 (germline): SNHLY, FYNNEI. The ends were cut back, 4 bases at V and 6 bases at J, with 18 bases in the middle. The CDR3 totals 15 residues. The CDR3 is CASSANGLWGPEAFF. In DNA form, the CDR3 reads TGTGCCAGCAGTGCTAACGGTCTTTGGGGACCTGAAGCTTTCTTT.

The chain combines TRBV28 with TRBJ1-5, with 7 bases identical to TRBD1. The ends lost 1 base at V and 3 bases at J; junction bases unmatched: 6. This CDR3 is 16 amino acids long. Germline-derived CDR1 and CDR2 are MDHEN and SYDVKM. This CDR3 reads CASSLYGQAINQPQHF. CDR3 bases: TGTGCCAGCAGTTTATACGGACAGGCGATCAATCAGCCCCAGCATTTT.